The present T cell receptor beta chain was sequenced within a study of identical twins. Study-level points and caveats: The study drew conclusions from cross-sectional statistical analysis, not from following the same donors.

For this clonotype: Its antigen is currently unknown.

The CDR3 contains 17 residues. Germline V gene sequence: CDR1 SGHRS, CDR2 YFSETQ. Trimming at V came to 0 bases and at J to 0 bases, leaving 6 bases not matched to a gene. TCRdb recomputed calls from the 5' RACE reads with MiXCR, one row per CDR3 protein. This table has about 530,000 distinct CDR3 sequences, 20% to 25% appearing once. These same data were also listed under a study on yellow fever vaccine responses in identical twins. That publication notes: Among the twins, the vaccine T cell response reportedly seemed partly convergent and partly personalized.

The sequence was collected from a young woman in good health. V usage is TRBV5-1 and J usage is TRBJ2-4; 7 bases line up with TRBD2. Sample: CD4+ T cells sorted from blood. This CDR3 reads CASSLEWREKAKNIQYF. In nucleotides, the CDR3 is TGCGCCAGCAGCTTGGAATGGCGGGAGAAAGCCAAAAACATTCAGTACTTC.